The clone carrying this T cell receptor beta chain was seen a single time. Its target is unknown. Other DNA sequences of this sample code for an identical CDR3. Trimming removed 6 bases from V and 5 bases from J; junction bases left unmatched: 5. Germline-derived CDR1 and CDR2 are MNHEY and SVGAGI. The CDR3 spans 13 residues. Generated by immunoSEQ multiplex PCR, the TCRdb table keeps only in-frame clones and is missing some. The table has 2.3 million or so clones, just over 90% seen once; the top ten hold roughly 0.36%. The sample originates from a study of shared clonotypes between healthy human individuals. General study results and limits: Larger estimated richness was generally recorded for naive subsets relative to memory subsets.

Researchers partitioned CD4+ cells into CD45RA+ naive and CD45RA-negative memory subsets. The sequencing sample was made of naive CD4+ T cells from PBMCs. The subset is: CD45RA+ positively selected. The chain has TRBV6-5 and TRBJ2-5; 8 bases map to TRBD1. The origin of this receptor is a man aged 18 to 30 in good health. Some clones in this sample may be carry-over from other donors' samples. The CDR3 sequence: CASSRQGQETQYF. Here the CDR3 DNA reads TGTGCCAGCAGCCGACAGGGGCAGGAGACCCAGTACTTC.